The entry below gives a single TCR beta chain sequence along with its context. The V segment lost 2 bases and the J segment 15 bases; nucleotides outside the gene matches: 14. Germline V gene sequence: CDR1 MNHEY, CDR2 SVGEGT. This CDR3 spans 15 amino acids. The source of the sample is a study of blood T cell repertoires in COVID-19. For the study at large: Sites in the United States, Italy and Spain provided acute and convalescent COVID-19 samples.

In the source study's methods: Reference gene primer amplification gave nucleated cell count estimates. Some clones are missing from TCRdb's copy, which holds only in-frame ones; the method was immunoSEQ multiplex PCR. V and J calls plus clone size are reproduced from that table; the DNA served to infer D and trimming. The sample holds hundreds of thousands of clones, roughly 91% seen once. Sequences were obtained from peripheral blood. The TCR was taken from a woman aged 45-60 years with COVID-19, enrolled during active disease. The rearrangement uses TRBV6-2 or TRBV6-3 and TRBJ2-1; 9 nucleotides align to TRBD2. The CDR3 nucleotides read TGTGCCAGCAGTTACCCAAGCGGGGGGCCCATCCAGAGGTTCTTC. Its protein is CASSYPSGGPIQRFF.